Below, 24 T cell receptor beta chains from the same sample are listed, as sequenced in a study of patients and donors after allogeneic stem cell transplantation. A single record per CDR3 protein comes from TCRdb applying MiXCR to the RT-PCR reads. Among under 3,500 distinct CDR3 sequences listed, approximately 5.1% were seen once. Sequencing used blood, either unsorted or a sorted T cell fraction (not recorded which). All receptors derive from a human donor who was either an allogeneic HSCT recipient or a stem cell or donor lymphocyte infusion donor (not recorded which). It is not recorded whose cells these are; they may come from a transplant donor.

By frequency in the sample, this clonotype is medium-sized (0.01 to 0.1%). One junction end disagrees with the germline gene, perhaps due to a read error. The chain uses TRBV4-3 and TRBJ1-2; no firm D call. The CDR3 contains 16 residues. CDR1 is LGHNA, CDR2 YSLEER, per germline. The CDR3 here is CASSEEVQGAVYGYTF. The CDR3 region has the DNA TGCGCCAGCAGCGAAGAGGTCCAAGGCGCCGTCTATGGCTACACCTTC.

This clonotype is categorized as medium-sized (0.01 to 0.1%). The CDR3 here is CASSLAMGSLFYNEQFF. The CDR3 DNA reads TGTGCCAGCAGTTTAGCTATGGGGTCCTTATTTTACAATGAGCAGTTCTTC. The chain links TRBV12-3 or TRBV12-4 to TRBJ2-1; no clear D. With 0 bases removed from V and 4 bases from J, the gap between germline ends came to 16 bases. The CDR3 spans 17 residues.

With respect to this clonotype: A clone one base away is much larger, so this may be a read error. The V call is TRBV6-2 or TRBV6-3, the J call TRBJ2-7; D is ambiguous. The CDR3 extends over 14 amino acids. V was shortened by 5 bases and J by 6 bases, with 17 bases between the two germline ends. Germline CDR1 MNHEY, CDR2 SVGEGT. Here the CDR3 DNA reads TGTGCCAGCAGTCACCTCACCCCTCCGGGCGAGCAGTACTTC. Translated, it gives CASSHLTPPGEQYF.

This clonotype is medium-sized in the sample. The chain uses TRBV12-3 or TRBV12-4 and TRBJ2-7, with a possible D match to TRBD2 (5 bases). V shed 1 base and J shed 3 bases, with 7 bases lying between them. This CDR3 spans 13 amino acids. The CDR3 sequence is CASSLGGRYEQYF. DNA of the CDR3: TGTGCCAGCAGTTTAGGCGGGCGCTACGAGCAGTACTTC.

This clonotype is classed as medium-sized (0.01 to 0.1%). The rearrangement uses TRBV3-1 and TRBJ1-1; the D is unclear. Trimming took off 5 bases at V and 5 bases at J, with 12 bases between the two ends. Looked up from germline, CDR1 is LGHDT and CDR2 is YNNKEL (reference sequence). The CDR3 contains 13 residues. CDR3 nucleotide sequence: TGTGCCAGCAGCTCAGAACAAGGGACTGAAGCTTTCTTT. Its protein is CASSSEQGTEAFF.

This clonotype is categorized as medium-sized. V gene TRBV2 combines with J gene TRBJ2-7, with 7 bases lining up with TRBD2. J gave up 6 bases and V 7 bases, and 12 bases lay outside the gene matches. CDR3 length: 14 residues. The germline V gene has CDR1 SNHLY and CDR2 FYNNEI. The DNA for the CDR3 is TGTGCCAGCAAGTTTTCAGTGGGCGGGGGCGAGCAGTACTTC. This translates into CASKFSVGGGEQYF.

This clonotype has just a few counts. The chain recombines TRBV5-1 with TRBJ1-5; D is undetermined. V was shortened by 4 bases and J by 2 bases, with 10 bases between the two germline ends. Germline lookup yields CDR1 SGHRS and CDR2 YFSETQ. CDR3 length: 14 amino acids. This chain's CDR3 is CASSEGMGNQPQHF. The CDR3 bases are TGCGCCAGCAGCGAAGGGATGGGCAATCAGCCCCAGCATTTT.

The CDR3 reads CASSLLGNPRETQYF. The CDR3 DNA reads as TGCGCCAGCAGCTTGCTGGGGAATCCCAGGGAGACCCAGTACTTC. This chain uses TRBV5-1 with TRBJ2-5; no definite D call. The V end lost 1 base, the J end lost 5 bases, and 15 bases lay between the germline ends. The germline gives CDR1 SGHRS, CDR2 YFSETQ. The CDR3 extends over 15 amino acids. The variable domain in full, with the rest retrieved from reference TRBV5-1 and TRBJ2-5, is KAGVTQTPRYLIKTRGQQVTLSCSPISGHRSVSWYQQTPGQGLQFLFEYFSETQRNKGNFPGRFSGRQFSNSRSEMNVSTLELGDSALYLCASSLLGNPRETQYFGPGTRLLVL.

This clonotype is medium-sized in the sample. V gene TRBV7-6 combines with J gene TRBJ2-2; 7 bases fit TRBD2. The length of the CDR3 is 15 residues. Unmatched junction bases numbered 8, after V lost 5 bases and J lost 5 bases. From germline, CDR1 is SGHVS and CDR2 FNYEAQ. The CDR3 bases are TGTGCCAGCAGCGCCGGGACTACTAAGACCGGGGAGCTGTTTTTT. Its protein product is CASSAGTTKTGELFF.

The gene calls are TRBV12-3 or TRBV12-4 and TRBJ2-3; 8 nucleotides agree with TRBD1. V was pared by 6 bases and J by 2 bases, with 7 bases of the junction left unmatched. The CDR3 is 15 amino acids. CDR3 region: CASRTGARITDTQYF. In DNA form, the CDR3 reads TGTGCCAGCAGGACAGGGGCGCGTATCACAGATACGCAGTATTTT.

This clonotype is medium-sized by share. Sequence at one end of the junction differs from germline and may be a read error. This chain links TRBV7-7 with TRBJ2-5; TRBD2 agrees at 13 bases. The germline V gene encodes CDR1 SSHAT and CDR2 FNYEAQ (reference sequence). The CDR3 is 15 residues long. The CDR3 loop reads CASSLGTSGTETQYF. CDR3 in DNA: TGTGCTAGCAGCTTAGGGACTAGCGGGACGGAGACCCAGTACTTC. Variable domain in full (rest from reference TRBV7-7 and TRBJ2-5): GAGVSQSPRYKVTKRGQDVTLRCDPISSHATLYWYQQALGQGPEFLTYFNYEAQPDKSGLPSDRFSAERPEGSISTLTIQRTEQRDSAMYRCASSLGTSGTETQYFGPGTRLLVL.

This clonotype was picked up a small number of times. V is TRBV27 and J is TRBJ1-2; no clear D gene. Per the germline V gene, CDR1 is MNHEY and CDR2 is SMNVEV (reference sequence). The V end lost 4 bases, the J end lost 2 bases, and 8 bases lay between the germline ends. The CDR3 is 13 residues long. In DNA form, the CDR3 reads TGTGCCAGCAGTTCCCGGGAGAACTATGGCTACACCTTC. Its protein is CASSSRENYGYTF.

This clonotype is deemed medium-sized. The chain joins TRBV7-9 to TRBJ1-5; 7 bases align to TRBD1. CDR1 SEHNR and CDR2 FQNEAQ come from the germline V gene (reference sequence). The CDR3 sequence is 14 residues long. V trimming: 1 base; J trimming: 7 bases; junction bases outside the gene matches: 4. Here the CDR3 DNA reads TGTGCCAGCAGCTTAGGACAGGGCGGACAGCCCCAGCATTTT. This gives the protein CASSLGQGGQPQHF.

The chain couples TRBV18 to TRBJ2-2; unclear D gene. The germline V gene has CDR1 KGHSH and CDR2 LQKENI. The V end was cut by 2 bases, the J end by 7 bases, with 8 bases between. This CDR3 has 13 amino acids. The CDR3 protein is CASSPNLDGELFF. In DNA form, the CDR3 reads TGTGCCAGCTCACCAAATCTGGACGGGGAGCTGTTTTTT.

This clonotype rates as medium-sized. CDR3 nucleotides: TGTGCCAGCAGCTCCTACGTCGGGGACACTGAAGCTTTCTTT. It is translated as CASSSYVGDTEAFF. The V and J genes are TRBV11-2 and TRBJ1-1; unclear D gene. The CDR3 is 14 amino acids. Germline CDR1 reads SGHAT; CDR2 reads FQNNGV. Trimming took 4 bases from V and 3 from J, leaving 12 bases between them.

This clonotype rates as medium-sized. In DNA form, the CDR3 reads TGTGCCAGCAGTTACTCGGGACGGGAGACCCAGTACTTC. Its protein is CASSYSGRETQYF. V is TRBV6-5 and J is TRBJ2-5; D might be TRBD1 or TRBD2, each matching 5 bases. Trimming stripped 0 bases from V and 5 bases from J, with 7 bases between. The germline V gene has CDR1 MNHEY and CDR2 SVGAGI. The CDR3 contains 13 residues.

This clonotype was found a few times. The chain uses TRBV12-3 or TRBV12-4 and TRBJ2-7; D remains ambiguous. This CDR3 comprises 11 residues. Trimming removed 4 bases at V and 8 bases at J, with 9 bases between. CDR3 region: CASSSSYKQYF. Written as DNA, the CDR3 is TGTGCCAGCAGTTCCTCGTACAAGCAGTACTTC.

V gene TRBV4-3 combines with J gene TRBJ2-1, with unresolved D. V lost 0 bases and J 7 bases, leaving 7 bases between the germline ends. From germline, CDR1 is LGHNA and CDR2 YSLEER. The CDR3 totals 13 residues. The CDR3 DNA reads TGCGCCAGCAGCCAAGAACCCCGAAATGAGCAGTTCTTC. It translates to CASSQEPRNEQFF.

By share, this clonotype ranks as medium-sized (0.01 to 0.1%). This sequence joins TRBV7-2 and TRBJ2-3; D not certain. The germline V and J ends were trimmed by 1 base and 4 bases, with 6 bases remaining between them. CDR1 is SGHTA and CDR2 is FQGNSA in the germline V gene. CDR3 length equals 13 residues. Written as DNA, the CDR3 is TGTGCCAGCAGCTTAGACGAGGCAGATACGCAGTATTTT. Its translation is CASSLDEADTQYF.

This clonotype has just a few counts. This may be a read error: a much more frequent sequence differs by one nucleotide. The chain carries TRBV20-1 and TRBJ2-1; no firm D call. CDR3 length equals 12 residues. CDR1 DFQATT and CDR2 SNEGSKA come from the germline V gene (reference sequence). V was cut by 4 bases and J by 3 bases, with 7 bases left in between. In DNA form, the CDR3 reads TGCAGTGCTACCCCAATCTACAATGAGCAGTTCTTC. Amino acids: CSATPIYNEQFF.

This clonotype is medium-sized by share. The genes are TRBV7-2 and TRBJ1-3, with D unresolved. The CDR3 has 15 amino acids. The V gene lost 4 bases and the J gene lost 2 bases, with 12 bases spanning the gap. Germline assignment: CDR1 SGHTA and CDR2 FQGNSA. DNA of the CDR3: TGTGCCAGCAGCTCATGGGATAGCCCTGGAAACACCATATATTTT. It codes for CASSSWDSPGNTIYF.

By share, this clonotype counts as medium-sized. The chain's CDR3 is CASSLAETAYNEQFF. DNA of the CDR3: TGTGCCAGCAGCTTAGCTGAGACTGCCTACAATGAGCAGTTCTTC. This rearrangement joins TRBV7-9 to TRBJ2-1; D unclear. Trimming shortened V by 0 bases and J by 2 bases, and 8 bases separated the two germline ends. Germline values: CDR1 SEHNR, CDR2 FQNEAQ (reference sequence). The CDR3 contains 15 residues.

This clonotype is labeled as large. The rearrangement links TRBV6-5 to TRBJ2-1; D is possibly TRBD1 or TRBD2 (5 bases each). CDR1 is MNHEY, CDR2 SVGAGI, per germline. CDR3 length equals 15 residues. Trimming took off 6 bases at V and 7 bases at J, with 19 bases between the two ends. The CDR3 DNA reads as TGTGCCAGCAGCCCCGGGACGATCTATCGTAATGAGCAGTTCTTC. Its protein product is CASSPGTIYRNEQFF.

The chain links TRBV5-1 to TRBJ2-2; D gene ambiguous. Germline assignment: CDR1 SGHRS and CDR2 YFSETQ. The V end lost 1 base, the J end lost 6 bases, and 10 bases lay between the germline ends. The CDR3 covers 14 residues. The CDR3 nucleotides are TGCGCCAGCAGCTTGACCAGGACGGCCGGGGAGCTGTTTTTT. Amino acid sequence: CASSLTRTAGELFF.